The 13 T cell receptor beta chains below were found in one sample sequenced in a study of CXCR3-negative and CXCR3-positive naive CD8 T cells. The study made its TRB cDNA libraries by 5' RACE, adding UMI labels. TCRdb re-called the 5' RACE reads and gives one entry per CDR3 protein, without DNA. The sample data list fewer than 95,000 distinct CDR3 sequences. Source material: naive CXCR3- CD8+ T cells from blood. Subset noted: CD45RO-CCR7+CD27+CD95- naive CD8+ T cells lacking CXCR3 (TNR3-). The receptor set was obtained from a human donor in good health. Some clones in this sample may be carry-over from other donors' samples.

The chain uses TRBV6-1 and TRBJ2-7; checking the TCRdb D call of TRBD1 is not possible without DNA. The CDR3 is 15 amino acids. CDR1 and CDR2 from the germline V gene are MNHNS and SASEGT. Here the CDR3 reads CASSEGRTSPYEQYF.

The rearrangement links TRBV29-1 to TRBJ2-1; lacking DNA, the TRBD1 call made by TCRdb goes unchecked. Germline CDR1 reads SQVTM; CDR2 reads ANQGSEA. CDR3 length equals 12 residues. The CDR3 sequence: CSVKQGRDEQFF.

This rearrangement joins TRBV11-3 to TRBJ2-2. CDR1 and CDR2 (germline): SGHNT, YENEEA. CDR3 length equals 14 residues. CDR3 region: CASSPIYDTGELFF.

The chain links TRBV7-3 to TRBJ2-2; the D call from TCRdb, TRBD1, cannot be confirmed without DNA. CDR3 size: 14 residues. CDR1 is SGHTA, CDR2 FQGTGA, per germline. The chain's CDR3 is CASSRTGNTGELFF.

The chain uses TRBV4-3 and TRBJ1-2; without DNA, the TCRdb call of TRBD1 cannot be checked. Germline V gives CDR1 LGHNA, CDR2 YSLEER. The CDR3 is 16 residues long. The CDR3: CASSQSAGALAYGYTF.

The chain is built from TRBV21-1 and TRBJ1-5; TCRdb picks TRBD1, but there is no DNA to check that call. TRBV21-1 is labeled a pseudogene. This CDR3 contains 17 residues. Here the CDR3 reads CASSRDRVDFGNQPQHF.

J is TRBJ2-5 and V is TRBV7-2; TCRdb proposes TRBD1, but this gene call is untestable without DNA. Germline loops: CDR1 SGHTA, CDR2 FQGNSA. This CDR3 contains 15 residues. The chain's CDR3 is CASTTPPGQGETQYF. Drawing the rest from reference TRBV7-2 and TRBJ2-5, the complete variable domain is GAGVSQSPSNKVTEKGKDVELRCDPISGHTALYWYRQSLGQGLEFLIYFQGNSAPDKSGLPSDRFSAERTGGSVSTLTIQRTQQEDSAVYLCASTTPPGQGETQYFGPGTRLLVL.

The chain couples TRBV4-2 to TRBJ2-1; TCRdb selects TRBD2, and the lack of DNA leaves this call unchecked. Germline lookup yields CDR1 LGHNA and CDR2 YNFKEQ. This CDR3 has 16 amino acids. CDR3 loop: CASSQEWREASYEQFF.

The chain recombines TRBV28 with TRBJ2-7. CDR3 length: 13 amino acids. Germline assignment: CDR1 MDHEN and CDR2 SYDVKM. CDR3 region: CASSLLHAYEQYF.

The chain recombines TRBV28 with TRBJ1-5; without DNA, the TCRdb call of TRBD1 cannot be checked. CDR1 and CDR2 (germline): MDHEN, SYDVKM. CDR3 length: 17 residues. The CDR3 sequence: CASSSIKIRDGNQPQHF.

This rearrangement joins TRBV6-1 to TRBJ2-7. Germline CDR1 reads MNHNS; CDR2 reads SASEGT. The CDR3 is made up of 12 amino acids. This CDR3 reads CASRDRYYEQYF.

The chain employs TRBV7-6 and TRBJ2-3; absent DNA, TCRdb's TRBD1 call cannot be checked. This CDR3 has 14 amino acids. The germline V gene has CDR1 SGHVS and CDR2 FNYEAQ. CDR3 in amino acids: CASSSNRGADTQYF.

J is TRBJ1-6 and V is TRBV7-6. The CDR3 length is 18 residues. In germline, CDR1 is SGHVS, CDR2 FNYEAQ. CDR3 loop: CASSLGSGDSSYNSPLHF.